This is a list of T cell receptor beta chains from one sample in a study of cytomegalovirus exposure and HLA in healthy donors. Only in-frame clones appear in the TCRdb table, and some are missing; sequencing was by immunoSEQ multiplex PCR. This repertoire includes around 140,000 clones. Sequencing was carried out using PBMCs. The receptors come from a man younger than 35 in good health and CMV-seronegative. The CDR3 runs from the conserved cysteine through the conserved F or W. A D gene is named only where the DNA matches it firmly.

CDR3: CASSEEDRATDTQYF
DNA: TGTGCCAGCAGTGAAGAGGACAGGGCCACAGATACGCAGTATTTT
D: TRBD1
J: TRBJ2-3
V: TRBV2

CDR3: CASSQDSTGNTEAFF
DNA: TGCGCCAGCAGCCAAGATTCGACAGGAAACACTGAAGCTTTCTTT
D: .
J: TRBJ1-1
V: TRBV4-3

CDR3: CASSRLSRLDSYNEQFF
DNA: TGTGCCAGCAGTCGCTTATCGAGGCTAGACTCCTACAATGAGCAGTTCTTC
D: .
J: TRBJ2-1
V: TRBV27

CDR3: CASSRGTGGHTEAFF
DNA: TGTGCCAGCAGCCGGGGGACAGGGGGTCACACTGAAGCTTTCTTT
D: TRBD1
J: TRBJ1-1
V: TRBV6-5

CDR3: CASTEGQVRSYEQYF
DNA: TGTGCCAGCACCGAAGGACAGGTCCGAAGCTACGAGCAGTACTTC
D: TRBD1
J: TRBJ2-7
V: TRBV28

CDR3: CASSQLRVNSPLHF
DNA: TGCGCCAGCAGCCAACTACGGGTTAATTCACCCCTCCACTTT
D: .
J: TRBJ1-6
V: TRBV4-1

CDR3: CASSVRAGGAYEQYF
DNA: TGTGCCAGCAGCGTAAGGGCGGGAGGTGCCTACGAGCAGTACTTC
D: TRBD2
J: TRBJ2-7
V: TRBV9

CDR3: CASSLWEGGTGNTIYF
DNA: TGCGCCAGCAGCCTTTGGGAGGGGGGGACTGGAAACACCATATATTTT
D: .
J: TRBJ1-3
V: TRBV4-3

CDR3: CASNITGIIYSGANVLTF
DNA: TGTGCCAGCAATATAACAGGGATCATATATTCTGGGGCCAACGTCCTGACTTTC
D: .
J: TRBJ2-6
V: TRBV27

CDR3: CASSPRGGLLTGGLFF
DNA: TGTGCCAGCAGCCCCAGAGGAGGATTGTTGACCGGGGGGCTGTTTTTT
D: .
J: TRBJ2-2
V: TRBV2

CDR3: CASSGPRSSYEQYF
DNA: TGTGCCAGCAGCGGCCCCCGGAGCTCCTACGAGCAGTACTTC
D: .
J: TRBJ2-7
V: TRBV9

CDR3: CASSLPSGGAGYNEQFF
DNA: TGTGCCAGCAGCTTGCCTAGCGGGGGGGCGGGTTACAATGAGCAGTTCTTC
D: TRBD2
J: TRBJ2-1
V: TRBV7-8

CDR3: CSASGTGELFF
DNA: TGCAGTGCTAGCGGCACCGGGGAGCTGTTTTTT
D: .
J: TRBJ2-2
V: TRBV20-1

CDR3: CAWSVPGLSSYEQYF
DNA: TGTGCCTGGAGTGTACCGGGGTTGAGCTCCTACGAGCAGTACTTC
D: .
J: TRBJ2-7
V: TRBV30

CDR3: CASSPMDITYTDTQYF
DNA: TGTGCCAGCAGCCCGATGGACATCACTTACACAGATACGCAGTATTTT
D: .
J: TRBJ2-3
V: TRBV7-2

CDR3: CASSRQATDTQYF
DNA: TGTGCCAGCAGCCGTCAAGCCACAGATACGCAGTATTTT
D: .
J: TRBJ2-3
V: TRBV5-4

CDR3: CASSDHPSAYNEQFF
DNA: TGTGCCAGCAGCGATCACCCGAGCGCTTACAATGAGCAGTTCTTC
D: .
J: TRBJ2-1
V: TRBV7-3

CDR3: CASSYPPSASYEQYF
DNA: TGTGCCAGCAGTTACCCTCCTAGCGCCAGCTACGAGCAGTACTTC
D: .
J: TRBJ2-7
V: TRBV6-6

CDR3: CAITSGYEQYF
DNA: TGTGCCATCACCTCGGGATACGAGCAGTACTTC
D: .
J: TRBJ2-7
V: TRBV10-3

CDR3: CASSVDWGGVKETQYF
DNA: TGTGCCAGCAGCGTAGATTGGGGGGGCGTTAAAGAGACCCAGTACTTC
D: .
J: TRBJ2-5
V: TRBV9

CDR3: CASSTGTSVGREETQYF
DNA: TGCGCCAGCAGCACGGGGACTAGCGTTGGACGGGAAGAGACCCAGTACTTC
D: TRBD2
J: TRBJ2-5
V: TRBV5-1

CDR3: CASIGQQGGIGLPQHF
DNA: TGTGCCAGCATTGGGCAACAGGGGGGCATCGGTCTGCCCCAGCATTTT
D: TRBD1
J: TRBJ1-5
V: TRBV28

CDR3: CSVALGTGDSPLHF
DNA: TGCAGCGTTGCTCTAGGGACAGGGGATTCACCCCTCCACTTT
D: TRBD1
J: TRBJ1-6
V: TRBV29-1

CDR3: CASSYYGQRLYGYTF
DNA: TGTGCCAGCAGTTATTACGGACAGAGGCTCTATGGCTACACCTTC
D: .
J: TRBJ1-2
V: TRBV28

CDR3: CASGPGTSGGGRFF
DNA: TGCGCCAGCGGCCCCGGGACTAGCGGGGGAGGGCGGTTCTTC
D: TRBD2
J: TRBJ2-1
V: TRBV5-1

CDR3: CASSGYRGQETQYF
DNA: TGTGCCAGCAGTGGGTACAGGGGCCAAGAGACCCAGTACTTC
D: TRBD1
J: TRBJ2-5
V: TRBV25-1

CDR3: CASSQSTSTAGEQYF
DNA: TGTGCCAGCAGCCAGAGTACGTCTACCGCGGGCGAGCAGTACTTC
D: .
J: TRBJ2-7
V: TRBV9

CDR3: CAWSVGFGGARIEAFF
DNA: TGTGCCTGGAGTGTAGGGTTCGGGGGGGCAAGAATCGAAGCTTTCTTT
D: .
J: TRBJ1-1
V: TRBV30

CDR3: CASSPPGLTNEKLFF
DNA: TGTGCCAGCAGTCCCCCGGGACTGACAAATGAAAAACTGTTTTTT
D: .
J: TRBJ1-4
V: TRBV28

CDR3: CASSLQGSTDTQYF
DNA: TGTGCCAGCAGTTTACAGGGAAGCACAGATACGCAGTATTTT
D: .
J: TRBJ2-3
V: TRBV6-5

CDR3: CATSRGPQGFTDTQYF
DNA: TGTGCCACCAGCAGAGGACCCCAGGGGTTCACAGATACGCAGTATTTT
D: .
J: TRBJ2-3
V: TRBV15

CDR3: CASGQRQGHNEKLFF
DNA: TGTGCCAGCGGCCAACGGCAGGGACATAATGAAAAACTGTTTTTT
D: .
J: TRBJ1-4
V: TRBV6-5

CDR3: CSVRTTTGTDEQYF
DNA: TGCAGCGTTCGTACCACTACAGGGACCGACGAGCAGTACTTC
D: .
J: TRBJ2-7
V: TRBV29-1

CDR3: CASSSQGGGLAKNIQYF
DNA: TGTGCCAGCAGCTCCCAGGGAGGGGGGCTAGCCAAAAACATTCAGTACTTC
D: .
J: TRBJ2-4
V: TRBV7-8

CDR3: CASSGGGTSGANVLTF
DNA: TGTGCCAGCAGTGGGGGCGGAACCTCTGGGGCCAACGTCCTGACTTTC
D: .
J: TRBJ2-6
V: TRBV25-1

CDR3: CSVEEGQGGQRYF
DNA: TGCAGCGTTGAGGAGGGACAGGGCGGTCAGCGGTACTTC
D: TRBD1
J: TRBJ2-7
V: TRBV29-1

CDR3: CSVAWQSNTGELFF
DNA: TGCAGCGTTGCGTGGCAGTCGAACACCGGGGAGCTGTTTTTT
D: .
J: TRBJ2-2
V: TRBV29-1

CDR3: CASSPGGNTEAFF
DNA: TGTGCCAGCAGCCCGGGGGGGAACACTGAAGCTTTCTTT
D: .
J: TRBJ1-1
V: TRBV11-2

CDR3: CASSPRGGADEKLFF
DNA: TGTGCCAGCTCACCCCGAGGGGGGGCGGATGAAAAACTGTTTTTT
D: .
J: TRBJ1-4
V: TRBV18

CDR3: CASRTSGRETDTQYF
DNA: TGTGCCAGCAGAACTAGCGGGAGGGAAACAGATACGCAGTATTTT
D: TRBD2
J: TRBJ2-3
V: TRBV6-1

CDR3: CASRETGAQGRAFF
DNA: TGTGCCAGCAGAGAAACAGGGGCCCAGGGGAGAGCTTTCTTT
D: TRBD1
J: TRBJ1-1
V: TRBV6-5

CDR3: CASSLGTSGFPSYNEQFF
DNA: TGTGCCAGCAGCTTAGGGACTAGCGGCTTCCCCTCCTACAATGAGCAGTTCTTC
D: TRBD2
J: TRBJ2-1
V: TRBV7-6

CDR3: CASSYSRSSYEQYF
DNA: TGTGCCAGCAGTTACTCTAGGAGCTCCTACGAGCAGTACTTC
D: .
J: TRBJ2-7
V: TRBV6-5

CDR3: CAIRGEGLSGQPQHF
DNA: TGTGCCATCAGGGGCGAGGGTCTTTCGGGGCAGCCCCAGCATTTT
D: .
J: TRBJ1-5
V: TRBV10-3

CDR3: CASRKDRGNNIQYF
DNA: TGTGCCAGCAGGAAGGACAGGGGGAACAACATTCAGTACTTC
D: TRBD1
J: TRBJ2-4
V: TRBV5-6

CDR3: CASSPGNYEQYF
DNA: TGTGCCAGCAGCCCAGGGAACTACGAGCAGTACTTC
D: .
J: TRBJ2-7
V: TRBV6-5

CDR3: CASSLRGEAFF
DNA: TGTGCCAGCAGTTTACGGGGAGAAGCTTTCTTT
D: .
J: TRBJ1-1
V: TRBV28

CDR3: CASSEVDTQYF
DNA: TGTGCCAGCTCCGAGGTAGATACGCAGTATTTT
D: .
J: TRBJ2-3
V: TRBV18

CDR3: CASSRPGLAKVYEQYF
DNA: TGTGCCAGCAGCCGGCCGGGACTAGCAAAGGTATACGAGCAGTACTTC
D: TRBD2
J: TRBJ2-7
V: TRBV7-9

CDR3: CASSSGGTNEKLFF
DNA: TGTGCCAGCAGCTCCGGGGGTACCAATGAAAAACTGTTTTTT
D: .
J: TRBJ1-4
V: TRBV7-2

CDR3: CASSLEPGQGPADTQYF
DNA: TGTGCCAGCAGCCTAGAGCCGGGACAGGGGCCCGCAGATACGCAGTATTTT
D: TRBD1
J: TRBJ2-3
V: TRBV28